This T cell receptor (beta chain) was identified in a study of T cells in Graves' hyperthyroidism and ophthalmopathy. The germline V gene has CDR1 LGHDT and CDR2 YNNKEL (reference sequence). This CDR3 region has 13 residues. V lost 2 bases, J lost 1 base, and 4 bases lay in between. The sample holds many counts of this clonotype. The antigen remains undetermined. Stability of Graves' hyperthyroidism was defined as absent ophthalmopathy progression within 18 months. Study outcomes and limitations: Among clonotypes expanded in thyroid above 0.001, most were also found in blood.

RNA transcripts yielded amplified TCR beta CDR3 regions. The HTBI primer set drove a first-round RT-PCR of the TCR CDR3. Via MiXCR, TCRdb re-called the multiplex PCR reads, giving one row per CDR3 protein. Of more than 500,000 distinct CDR3 sequences listed, 13% to 15% are singletons. The sequenced sample was blood. The V call is TRBV3-1, the J call TRBJ2-3; D is undetermined. This TCR was sampled from a middle-aged woman with Graves' hyperthyroidism. CDR3 nucleotides: TGTGCCAGCAGCCAACGGGGCACAGATACGCAGTATTTT. This gives the protein CASSQRGTDTQYF.